This TCR beta chain was retrieved from a study of technical replicates of blood from a handful of donors. CDR1 and CDR2 (germline): GTSNPN, SVGIG (reference sequence). The CDR3 extends over 13 amino acids. The junction had 4 bases not matched to a gene; V was cut back by 6 bases and J by 3 bases. Repertoires were generated with immunoSEQ multiplex PCR, while TCRdb's copy carries only in-frame clones and drops some. The sample yields approximately 45,000 clones, over 95% seen once. The clonotype originates from a human donor in good health. The V and J genes are TRBV30 and TRBJ1-2, with 10 positions matching TRBD1. Source material: T cells isolated from PBMCs. CDR3 region: CACRTGGDYGYTF. DNA for the CDR3: TGTGCCTGTCGGACAGGGGGGGACTATGGCTACACCTTC.